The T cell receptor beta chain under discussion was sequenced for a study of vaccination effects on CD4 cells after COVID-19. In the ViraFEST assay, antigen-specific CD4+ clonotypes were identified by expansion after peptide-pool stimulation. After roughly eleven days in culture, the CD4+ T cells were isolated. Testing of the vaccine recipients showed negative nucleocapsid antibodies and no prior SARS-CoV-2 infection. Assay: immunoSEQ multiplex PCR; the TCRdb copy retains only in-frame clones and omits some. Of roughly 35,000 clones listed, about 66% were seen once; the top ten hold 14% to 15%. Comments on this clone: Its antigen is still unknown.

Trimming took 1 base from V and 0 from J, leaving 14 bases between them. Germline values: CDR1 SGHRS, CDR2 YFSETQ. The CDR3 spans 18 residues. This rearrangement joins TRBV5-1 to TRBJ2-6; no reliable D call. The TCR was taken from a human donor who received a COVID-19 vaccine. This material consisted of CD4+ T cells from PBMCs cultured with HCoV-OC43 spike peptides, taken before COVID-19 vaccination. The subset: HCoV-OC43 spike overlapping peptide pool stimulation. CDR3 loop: CASSLRGGMDSGANVLTF. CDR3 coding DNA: TGCGCCAGCAGCTTGCGCGGTGGTATGGACTCTGGGGCCAACGTCCTGACTTTC.